Shown below are 24 T cell receptor beta chains from a single sample sequenced in a study of T-cell reconstitution after alpha-beta-depleted transplantation in children. Unique molecular identifiers were built into the TCRbeta library. TCRdb itself ran the PCR reads through MiXCR, one entry per CDR3 protein. The repertoire consists of fewer than 550,000 distinct CDR3 sequences, with around 10% occurring once and the leading ten covering 13% to 15%. The sample in question was PBMCs, mostly from graft donor cells, obtained 180 days after TCRalphabeta/CD19-depleted stem cell transplant. These receptors originate from a female patient younger than 10 who had a stem cell transplant for aplastic anemia, so the T cells may come from the graft donor.

This clonotype was detected a few times. The chain links TRBV6-5 to TRBJ2-4; TRBD1 is a possible D gene (5 bases). Per germline, CDR1 MNHEY and CDR2 SVGAGI. The CDR3 is made up of 16 amino acids. V dropped 0 bases and J dropped 5 bases, with 14 bases sitting between them. CDR3 sequence: CASSYSKGQSQNIQYF. CDR3 DNA: TGTGCCAGCAGTTACTCGAAGGGGCAGAGCCAAAACATTCAGTACTTC.

This chain joins TRBV10-3 and TRBJ2-7, with TRBD2 matching 7 bases. J gave up 0 bases and V 2 bases, and 4 bases lay outside the gene matches. CDR1 ENHRY and CDR2 SYGVKD come from the germline V gene. CDR3 length: 15 residues. For the CDR3, the DNA is TGTGCCATCAGTGAGGGCCGGGGGGACTCCTACGAGCAGTACTTC. Its protein product is CAISEGRGDSYEQYF.

This clonotype appeared a single time. One end of the junction is discordant with germline, which a read error may explain. This sequence joins TRBV4-1 and TRBJ1-3; perhaps TRBD1 as D (6 bases). The CDR3 has 15 residues. Germline CDR1 MGHRA, CDR2 YSYEKL. CDR3 residues: CASSHLQGSGNTMYF. CDR3 nucleotide sequence: TGCGCCAGCAGCCATTTACAGGGATCTGGAAACACCATGTATTTT.

This clonotype showed up just a few times. The chain uses TRBV7-2 and TRBJ1-1; D is ambiguous. Deletions cut 5 bases from V and 1 base from J, with 11 bases between. This CDR3 is built from 14 residues. Germline CDR1 is SGHTA and CDR2 is FQGNSA. The CDR3 nucleotides read TGTGCCAGCAGCGCGTCCGGGCGGAACACTGAAGCTTTCTTT. Protein: CASSASGRNTEAFF. The full variable domain, rest sourced from reference TRBV7-2 and TRBJ1-1, is GAGVSQSPSNKVTEKGKDVELRCDPISGHTALYWYRQSLGQGLEFLIYFQGNSAPDKSGLPSDRFSAERTGGSVSTLTIQRTQQEDSAVYLCASSASGRNTEAFFGQGTRLTVV.

The gene calls are TRBV4-3 and TRBJ2-1; TRBD2 is a possible D gene (5 bases). Germline CDR1 reads LGHNA; CDR2 reads YSLEER. This CDR3 has 15 amino acids. The germline V and J ends were trimmed by 0 bases and 6 bases, with 12 bases remaining between them. CDR3: CASSQDWKGVNEQFF. CDR3 sequence (DNA): TGCGCCAGCAGCCAAGATTGGAAGGGAGTCAATGAGCAGTTCTTC.

The rearrangement links TRBV6-2 or TRBV6-3 to TRBJ1-1; D not resolved. The CDR3 sequence is 12 residues long. The V gene lost 6 bases and the J gene lost 7 bases, with 12 bases spanning the gap. Germline values: CDR1 MNHEY, CDR2 SVGEGT. The CDR3 DNA reads TGTGCCAGCAGGCTAGCCGTCGGTGAAGCTTTCTTT. Translated, it gives CASRLAVGEAFF.

This clonotype was detected a few times. The V gene is TRBV24-1, the J gene TRBJ1-2, with D hard to call. The V end lost 2 bases, the J end lost 1 base, and 10 bases lay between the germline ends. CDR1 and CDR2 (germline): KGHDR, SFDVKD. The CDR3 totals 15 residues. The CDR3 sequence is CATSDSGSLNYGYTF. The CDR3 DNA sequence: TGTGCCACCAGTGATTCGGGTTCCCTTAACTATGGCTACACCTTC.

This clonotype was counted only a few times. V and J are TRBV7-2 and TRBJ2-5; 9 nucleotides line up with TRBD1. With V trimmed by 11 bases and J by 3 bases, 10 bases remained unmatched. Germline V gene data show CDR1 as SGHTA and CDR2 as FQGNSA. CDR3 length equals 14 residues. The CDR3 loop is CASTTGGLEETQYF. The CDR3 DNA is TGTGCCTCAACCACAGGGGGCCTTGAAGAGACCCAGTACTTC.

The J gene is TRBJ1-5, the V gene TRBV28; possibly TRBD1 for D (5 bases). The CDR3 covers 15 residues. Trimming cost V 6 bases and J 2 bases, with 14 bases left between them. Per the germline V gene, CDR1 is MDHEN and CDR2 is SYDVKM. The DNA of the CDR3 is TGTGCCAGCAGATTCCAGGGCCCCCGCAATCAGCCCCAGCATTTT. Its protein product is CASRFQGPRNQPQHF. The whole variable domain, remainder taken from reference TRBV28 and TRBJ1-5, is DVKVTQSSRYLVKRTGEKVFLECVQDMDHENMFWYRQDPGLGLRLIYFSYDVKMKEKGDIPEGYSVSREKKERFSLILESASTNQTSMYLCASRFQGPRNQPQHFGDGTRLSIL.

The chain has TRBV24-1 and TRBJ1-2; D may be TRBD1 (5 bases). The germline V gene has CDR1 KGHDR and CDR2 SFDVKD. V was pared by 0 bases and J by 12 bases, with 10 bases between. This CDR3 has 12 amino acids. This CDR3 reads CATSDLRGTNTF. The CDR3 DNA reads as TGTGCCACCAGTGATTTGCGTGGGACTAACACCTTC.

The genes are TRBV28 and TRBJ2-5, with 8 bases matching TRBD1. Trimming took 10 bases from V and 4 from J; bases not matched to a gene: 5. CDR1 and CDR2 (germline): MDHEN, SYDVKM. The CDR3 consists of 12 residues. DNA of the CDR3: TGTGCCACTACAGGGGGGAGAGAGACCCAGTACTTC. This sequence encodes CATTGGRETQYF.

The CDR3 protein is CASSPRDGSSYNSPLHF. CDR3 sequence (DNA): TGTGCCAGCAGTCCACGGGACGGAAGCTCCTATAATTCACCCCTCCACTTT. This chain joins TRBV12-3 or TRBV12-4 and TRBJ1-6, with D possibly matching TRBD1 (5 bases). The CDR3 has 17 amino acids. V lost 5 bases, J lost 0 bases, and 14 bases lay in between.

This chain joins TRBV12-3 or TRBV12-4 and TRBJ1-5, with TRBD1 as a possible D gene (6 bases). Trimming removed 3 bases from V and 2 bases from J, with 14 bases in between. The length of the CDR3 is 16 residues. This CDR3 is CASSFSGAYGNQPQHF. CDR3 coding DNA: TGTGCCAGCAGTTTCTCGGGGGCGTATGGCAATCAGCCCCAGCATTTT.

The J gene is TRBJ1-2, the V gene TRBV6-5, with D unresolved. CDR1 and CDR2 from the germline V gene are MNHEY and SVGAGI. The CDR3 length is 13 residues. V lost 6 bases and J lost 4, with 12 bases in between. CDR3 DNA: TGTGCCAGCAGCTTAGACACGTTCTATGGCTACACCTTC. Translation: CASSLDTFYGYTF.

This clonotype was seen a few times. This chain uses TRBV5-1 with TRBJ2-7, with D uncertain. The CDR3 length is 14 residues. CDR1 SGHRS and CDR2 YFSETQ come from the germline V gene. The V end was cut by 0 bases, the J end by 1 base, with 8 bases between. In DNA, the CDR3 is TGCGCCAGCAGCTTGGAGACCAGATCCTACGAGCAGTACTTC. It is translated as CASSLETRSYEQYF.

The rearrangement joins TRBV25-1 to TRBJ2-3; TRBD1 aligns across 11 bases. The CDR3 has 16 residues. V lost 3 bases to trimming and J lost 4 bases; unmatched junction nucleotides: 6. Germline-derived CDR1 and CDR2 are MGHDK and SYGVNS. The CDR3 DNA reads TGTGCCAGCAGTGACCGGACAGGGGGCGTCGCAGATACGCAGTATTTT. Protein: CASSDRTGGVADTQYF.

There are a few counts of this clonotype. This sequence joins TRBV20-1 and TRBJ2-7; TRBD2 might be the D (5 bases). V lost 6 bases, J lost 1 base, and 13 bases lay in between. The CDR3 length is 13 residues. In germline, CDR1 is DFQATT, CDR2 SNEGSKA (reference sequence). DNA of the CDR3: TGCAGTGCCAAAGGGCGGACTTCCTACGAGCAGTACGTC. This gives the protein CSAKGRTSYEQYV.

This clonotype was detected a few times. The chain links TRBV4-3 to TRBJ2-5; no clear D gene. The germline V gene has CDR1 LGHNA and CDR2 YSLEER. The V and J ends lost 0 bases and 4 bases respectively, with 9 bases between them. This CDR3 is 14 amino acids long. The CDR3 coding sequence is TGCGCCAGCAGCCAAGATCGCATGGCAGAGACCCAGTACTTC. Its translation is CASSQDRMAETQYF.

The table lists this clonotype with many counts. The rearrangement uses TRBV20-1 and TRBJ1-2, with D unclear. This CDR3 spans 11 amino acids. Germline V gives CDR1 DFQATT, CDR2 SNEGSKA (reference sequence). In DNA, the CDR3 is TGCCGGGCTCCTGTTCTCTATGGCTACACCTTC. Translating gives CRAPVLYGYTF.

This clonotype has at least ten counts. The gene calls are TRBV7-7 and TRBJ2-2; D gene ambiguous. The CDR3 is 15 amino acids. Trimming took 5 bases from V and 1 from J, leaving 11 bases between them. Germline CDR1 is SSHAT and CDR2 is FNYEAQ (reference sequence). CDR3 loop: CASSNLTWNTGELFF. The CDR3 nucleotides read TGTGCCAGCAGCAATCTGACCTGGAACACCGGGGAGCTGTTTTTT.

This clonotype was seen a handful of times. CDR3 sequence (DNA): TGTGCCATCGGGGACAGGGGGCTCGGGCAGTACGTC. This sequence encodes CAIGDRGLGQYV. The chain couples TRBV10-3 to TRBJ2-7; 12 nucleotides match TRBD1. Trimming cost V 8 bases and J 9 bases; bases outside gene matches: 5. The CDR3 contains 12 residues. CDR1 is ENHRY and CDR2 is SYGVKD in the germline V gene.

Worth noting for this clonotype: The junction departs from the called germline gene at one end, perhaps through a read error. V is TRBV7-2 and J is TRBJ2-1; D ambiguous. The V gene's germline CDR1 is SGHTA and CDR2 FQGNSA. The CDR3 is made up of 12 amino acids. The CDR3 loop is CASSYLSAPSVF. DNA for the CDR3: TGTGCCAGCAGCTACCTGTCGGCCCCGTCAGTCTTC.

This clonotype was detected only a few times. The chain is built from TRBV7-7 and TRBJ2-3; 12 nucleotides line up with TRBD2. Unmatched junction bases numbered 4, after V lost 1 base and J lost 2 bases. Germline CDR1 and CDR2: SSHAT and FNYEAQ (reference sequence). The CDR3 is 17 amino acids. The CDR3 DNA reads as TGTGCCAGCAGCTTAGTTGCTAGCGGGAGGGCCACAGATACGCAGTATTTT. Amino acids: CASSLVASGRATDTQYF.

This clonotype was found many times. The rearrangement uses TRBV5-1 and TRBJ2-7, with 11 bases identical to TRBD2. The CDR3 runs 17 residues. Trimming at V came to 0 bases and at J to 0 bases, leaving 5 bases not matched to a gene. Germline loops: CDR1 SGHRS, CDR2 YFSETQ. The DNA of the CDR3 is TGCGCCAGCAGCTTGGCCCCGACTAGCGGGATCTCCTACGAGCAGTACTTC. It encodes CASSLAPTSGISYEQYF.